A selection of T cell receptor beta chains follows, all from one sample in a study of Graves' ophthalmopathy and Graves' hyperthyroidism. TCRdb called the multiplex PCR reads again in MiXCR, with one record for every CDR3 protein. The sample carries about 230,000 distinct CDR3 sequences, around 50% recorded once. The sequencing sample was made of peripheral blood. Source of these receptors: an adult man with Graves' ophthalmopathy. The CDR3 runs from the conserved cysteine through the conserved F or W. D genes are given only for firm matches. Only part of the rows carry a size: once, few, many, or a class if the clone is expanded.

CDR3 protein	CDR3 DNA	D gene	clone size	V gene	J gene
CASSPGPRGREQFF	TGTGCCAGCAGCCCCGGACCCAGGGGAAGGGAGCAGTTCTTC	-	-	TRBV7-9	TRBJ2-1
CASSYWEGRNTEAFF	TGTGCCAGCAGTTACTGGGAGGGGCGGAACACTGAAGCTTTCTTT	-	-	TRBV6-5	TRBJ1-1
CASSPEAYNEQFF	TGTGCCAGCAGTCCGGAAGCCTACAATGAGCAGTTCTTC	-	-	TRBV7-2	TRBJ2-1
CASSPQQGGYGYTF	TGTGCCAGCAGCCCCCAACAGGGTGGCTATGGCTACACCTTC	-	few	TRBV7-6	TRBJ1-2
CSARALNSPLHF	TGCAGTGCTAGAGCACTAAATTCACCCCTCCACTTT	-	-	TRBV20-1	TRBJ1-6
CASSIVGTGGYGYTF	TGTGCCAGTAGTATCGTCGGGACAGGGGGCTATGGCTACACCTTC	TRBD1	-	TRBV19	TRBJ1-2
CASSLAGVGTAYGYTF	TGTGCCAGCAGCTTAGCGGGGGTTGGGACAGCCTATGGCTACACCTTC	TRBD1	few	TRBV7-2	TRBJ1-2
CSAREGRATREQYF	TGCAGTGCTAGAGAGGGCAGGGCTACTAGGGAGCAGTACTTC	-	once	TRBV20-1	TRBJ2-7
CASSESDRGKETQYF	TGCGCCAGCAGTGAGAGCGACAGGGGGAAAGAGACCCAGTACTTC	TRBD1	few	TRBV10-2	TRBJ2-5
CASSYGGIYGYTF	TGTGCCAGCAGCTATGGCGGAATCTATGGCTACACCTTC	-	few	TRBV7-2	TRBJ1-2
CASSRSHTGELFF	TGTGCCAGCAGCCGCTCCCACACCGGGGAGCTGTTTTTT	-	many	TRBV7-6	TRBJ2-2
CSVGTRGGNYGYTF	TGCAGCGTTGGAACTAGAGGGGGGAACTATGGCTACACCTTC	-	many	TRBV29-1	TRBJ1-2
CAISDVGGQEKLFF	TGTGCCATCAGTGATGTAGGGGGCCAAGAAAAACTGTTTTTT	TRBD1	-	TRBV10-3	TRBJ1-4
CASSLAFGTGWAGELFF	TGTGCCAGCAGCTTAGCTTTCGGGACAGGGTGGGCCGGGGAGCTGTTTTTT	TRBD1	-	TRBV7-2	TRBJ2-2
CASSSPPGAGPRETQYF	TGTGCCAGCAGTTCCCCTCCTGGAGCAGGGCCCCGGGAGACCCAGTACTTC	-	once	TRBV12-3/TRBV12-4	TRBJ2-5
CSARDPRGGIGETQYF	TGCAGTGCTAGAGATCCTCGCGGTGGGATTGGGGAGACCCAGTACTTC	-	few	TRBV20-1	TRBJ2-5
CSAPSRLAGEGETQYF	TGCAGTGCCCCCTCCCGGCTAGCGGGAGAAGGGGAGACCCAGTACTTC	TRBD2	few	TRBV20-1	TRBJ2-5
CASSLGTGLNRGAFF	TGTGCCAGCAGCTTAGGGACAGGGTTAAACAGGGGAGCTTTCTTT	TRBD1	-	TRBV11-2	TRBJ1-1
CASSLTGVQPQHF	TGTGCCAGCAGCTTAACGGGGGTTCAGCCCCAGCATTTT	-	-	TRBV7-9	TRBJ1-5
CASSFGQVPGEQYF	TGCGCCAGCAGCTTCGGACAGGTCCCAGGCGAGCAGTACTTC	TRBD1	-	TRBV5-1	TRBJ2-7
CASSSFSSGNTGELFF	TGTGCCAGCAGCTCTTTTTCTAGCGGGAACACCGGGGAGCTGTTTTTT	TRBD2	-	TRBV11-2	TRBJ2-2
CASSPQGGSYEQYF	TGTGCCAGCTCGCCGCAGGGGGGCTCCTACGAGCAGTACTTC	-	few	TRBV9	TRBJ2-7
CASSPVGQGNTEAFF	TGTGCCAGTAGTCCGGTTGGGCAGGGGAACACTGAAGCTTTCTTT	-	-	TRBV19	TRBJ1-1
CASRATGGEKLFF	TGTGCTAGCAGAGCAACAGGGGGTGAAAAACTGTTTTTT	TRBD1	few	TRBV7-6	TRBJ1-4
CSATTGALPGQYF	TGCAGTGCTACCACCGGGGCGTTACCGGGGCAGTACTTC	-	few	TRBV20-1	TRBJ2-7
CAISEPQGFYGYTF	TGTGCCATCAGTGAACCACAGGGGTTCTATGGCTACACCTTC	TRBD1	few	TRBV10-3	TRBJ1-2
CASSGTGGTEAFF	TGTGCCAGCAGCGGAACAGGGGGCACTGAAGCTTTCTTT	TRBD1	few	TRBV7-6	TRBJ1-1
CASTEDRGLGYEQYF	TGTGCCAGCACCGAAGACAGGGGGCTAGGCTACGAGCAGTACTTC	TRBD1	-	TRBV28	TRBJ2-7
CASSQFGYTF	TGTGCCAGCAGCCAATTTGGCTACACCTTC	-	-	TRBV12-3/TRBV12-4	TRBJ1-2
CASSEPRGRYEQYF	TGTGCCAGCAGTGAACCCCGGGGGCGGTACGAGCAGTACTTC	-	few	TRBV2	TRBJ2-7
CASSGMGFSSYEQYF	TGTGCCAGCAGTGGAATGGGGTTTAGCTCCTACGAGCAGTACTTC	-	-	TRBV10-3	TRBJ2-7
CATSRDRRGLTEAFF	TGTGCCACCAGCAGAGATCGTAGGGGGCTAACTGAAGCTTTCTTT	TRBD1	few	TRBV15	TRBJ1-1
CASSSHRVATEAFF	TGTGCCAGCAGTTCTCACAGGGTAGCCACTGAAGCTTTCTTT	-	-	TRBV28	TRBJ1-1
CASSRPDANTGELFF	TGCGCCAGCAGCCGTCCGGATGCGAACACCGGGGAGCTGTTTTTT	-	few	TRBV5-1	TRBJ2-2
CASRRHENTGELFF	TGCGCCAGCAGAAGACACGAGAACACCGGGGAGCTGTTTTTT	-	-	TRBV10-1	TRBJ2-2
CSVETGNTEAFF	TGCAGCGTTGAGACAGGTAACACTGAAGCTTTCTTT	-	many	TRBV29-1	TRBJ1-1
CASSLLQNQPQHF	TGTGCCAGCAGCTTACTTCAGAATCAGCCCCAGCATTTT	-	-	TRBV11-2	TRBJ1-5
CASRLQGLSYEQYF	TGCGCCAGCAGGTTACAGGGGCTGTCCTACGAGCAGTACTTC	TRBD1	-	TRBV10-1	TRBJ2-7
CATSRNDGRPEKLFF	TGTGCCACCAGCCGCAATGACGGACGGCCTGAAAAACTGTTTTTT	-	few	TRBV15	TRBJ1-4